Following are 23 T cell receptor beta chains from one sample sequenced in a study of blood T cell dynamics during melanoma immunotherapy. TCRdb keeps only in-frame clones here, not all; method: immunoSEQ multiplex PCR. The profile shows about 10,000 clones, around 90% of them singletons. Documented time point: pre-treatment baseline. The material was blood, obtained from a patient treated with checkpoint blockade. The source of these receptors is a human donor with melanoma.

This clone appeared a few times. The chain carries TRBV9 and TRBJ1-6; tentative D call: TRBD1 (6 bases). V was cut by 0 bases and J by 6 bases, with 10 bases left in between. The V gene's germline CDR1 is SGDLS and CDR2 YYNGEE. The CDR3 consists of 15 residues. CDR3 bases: TGTGCCAGCAGCGTAGAACAGGGCCGTAATTCACCCCTCCACTTT. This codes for CASSVEQGRNSPLHF.

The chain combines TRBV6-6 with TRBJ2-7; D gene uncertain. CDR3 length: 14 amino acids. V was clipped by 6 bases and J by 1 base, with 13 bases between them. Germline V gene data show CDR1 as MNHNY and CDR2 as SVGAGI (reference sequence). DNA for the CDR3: TGTGCCAGCAGGCAGAACAGCAATTCCTACGAGCAGTACGTC. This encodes CASRQNSNSYEQYV.

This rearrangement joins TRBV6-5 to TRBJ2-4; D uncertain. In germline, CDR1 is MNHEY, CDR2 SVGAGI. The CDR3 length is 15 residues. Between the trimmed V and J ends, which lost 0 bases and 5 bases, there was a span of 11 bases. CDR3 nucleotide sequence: TGTGCCAGCAGTTACTCGAAGGGTGGCCAAAACATTCAGTACTTC. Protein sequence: CASSYSKGGQNIQYF.

The CDR3 sequence is CASSFDRNTEAFF. The CDR3 nucleotides read TGTGCCAGCAGCTTTGATCGGAACACTGAAGCTTTCTTT. The gene calls are TRBV11-3 and TRBJ1-1, with no clear D. This CDR3 is 13 amino acids long. V shed 3 bases and J shed 1 base, with 6 bases lying between them. Germline V gives CDR1 SGHNT, CDR2 YENEEA.

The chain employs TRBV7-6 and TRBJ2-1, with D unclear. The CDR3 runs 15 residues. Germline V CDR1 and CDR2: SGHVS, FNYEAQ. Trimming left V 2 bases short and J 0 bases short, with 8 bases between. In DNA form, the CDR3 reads TGTGCCAGCAGCTTAACCAGGTCCTCCTACAATGAGCAGTTCTTC. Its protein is CASSLTRSSYNEQFF.

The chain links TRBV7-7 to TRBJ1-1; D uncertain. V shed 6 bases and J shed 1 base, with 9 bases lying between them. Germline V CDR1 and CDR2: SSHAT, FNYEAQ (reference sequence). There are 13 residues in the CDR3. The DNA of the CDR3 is TGTGCCAGCAGTAGTGACAAGAACACTGAAGCTTTCTTT. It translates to CASSSDKNTEAFF.

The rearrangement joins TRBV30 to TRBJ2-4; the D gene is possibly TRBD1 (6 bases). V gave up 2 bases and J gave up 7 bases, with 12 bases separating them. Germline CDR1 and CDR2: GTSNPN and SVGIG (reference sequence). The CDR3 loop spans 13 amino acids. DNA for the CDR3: TGTGCCTGGAGTTCAGGGGATATGAACATTCAGTACTTC. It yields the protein CAWSSGDMNIQYF. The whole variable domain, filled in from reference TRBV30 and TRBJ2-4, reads SQTIHQWPATLVQPVGSPLSLECTVEGTSNPNLYWYRQAAGRGLQLLFYSVGIGQISSEVPQNLSASRPQDRQFILSSKKLLLSDSGFYLCAWSSGDMNIQYFGAGTRLSVL.

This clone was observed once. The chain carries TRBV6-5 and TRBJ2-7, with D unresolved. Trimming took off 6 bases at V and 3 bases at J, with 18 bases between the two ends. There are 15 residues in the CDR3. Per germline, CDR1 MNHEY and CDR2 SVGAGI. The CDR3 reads CASRIDRTEFYEQYF. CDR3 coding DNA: TGTGCCAGCAGAATCGACCGCACCGAATTCTACGAGCAGTACTTC.

The CDR3 here is CASSRAGIQETQYF. CDR3 DNA sequence: TGTGCCAGCTCACGTGCAGGGATCCAAGAGACCCAGTACTTC. This chain joins TRBV18 and TRBJ2-5; maybe TRBD1 (5 bases). V was shortened by 4 bases and J by 1 base, with 10 bases between the two germline ends. The germline gives CDR1 KGHSH, CDR2 LQKENI. This CDR3 comprises 14 residues.

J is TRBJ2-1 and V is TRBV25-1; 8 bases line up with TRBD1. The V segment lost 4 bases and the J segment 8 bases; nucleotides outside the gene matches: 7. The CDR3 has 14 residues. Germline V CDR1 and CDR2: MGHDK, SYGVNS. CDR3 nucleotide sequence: TGTGCCAGCAGTGTACCCAGGGGGCCCGATGAGCAGTTCTTC. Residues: CASSVPRGPDEQFF.

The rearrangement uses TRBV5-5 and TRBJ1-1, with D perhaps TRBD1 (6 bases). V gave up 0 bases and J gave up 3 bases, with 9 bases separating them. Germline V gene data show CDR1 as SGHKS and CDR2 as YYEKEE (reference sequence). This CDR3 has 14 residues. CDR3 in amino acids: CASSLGGQDTEAFF. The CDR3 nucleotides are TGTGCCAGCAGCTTGGGGGGGCAGGACACTGAAGCTTTCTTT.

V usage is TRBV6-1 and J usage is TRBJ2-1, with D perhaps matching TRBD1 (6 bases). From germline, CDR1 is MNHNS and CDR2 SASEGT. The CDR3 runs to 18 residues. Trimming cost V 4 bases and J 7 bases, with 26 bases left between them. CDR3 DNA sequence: TGTGCCAGCAGTGTAAAGGGTGGCAGGGGTGTTTGGGTTAATGAGCAGTTCTTC. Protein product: CASSVKGGRGVWVNEQFF.

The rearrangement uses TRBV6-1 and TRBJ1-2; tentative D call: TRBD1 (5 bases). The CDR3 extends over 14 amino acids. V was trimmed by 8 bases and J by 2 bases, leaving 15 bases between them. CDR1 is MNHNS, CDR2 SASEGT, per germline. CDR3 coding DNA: TGTGCCAGCTTGATGGGGACGGCAAACTATGGCTACACCTTC. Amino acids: CASLMGTANYGYTF.

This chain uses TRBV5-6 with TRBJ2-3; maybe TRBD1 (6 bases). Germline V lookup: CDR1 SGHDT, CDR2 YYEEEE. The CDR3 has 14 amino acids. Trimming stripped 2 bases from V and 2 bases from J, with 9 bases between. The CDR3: CASSFDRHTDTQYF. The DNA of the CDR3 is TGTGCCAGCAGCTTTGACAGGCACACAGATACGCAGTATTTT.

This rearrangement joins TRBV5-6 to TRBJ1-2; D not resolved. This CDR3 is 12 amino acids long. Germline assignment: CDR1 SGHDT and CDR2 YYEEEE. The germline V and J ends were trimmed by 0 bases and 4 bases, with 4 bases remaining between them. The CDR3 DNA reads TGTGCCAGCAGCTTGGGGTCCTATGGCTACACCTTC. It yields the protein CASSLGSYGYTF.

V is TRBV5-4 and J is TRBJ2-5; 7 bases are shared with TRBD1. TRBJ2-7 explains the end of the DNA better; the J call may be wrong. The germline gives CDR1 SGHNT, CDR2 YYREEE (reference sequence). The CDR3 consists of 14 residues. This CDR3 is CASSAGQDSYEQYF. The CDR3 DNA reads TGTGCCAGCAGCGCAGGACAGGACTCCTACGAGCAGTACTTC.

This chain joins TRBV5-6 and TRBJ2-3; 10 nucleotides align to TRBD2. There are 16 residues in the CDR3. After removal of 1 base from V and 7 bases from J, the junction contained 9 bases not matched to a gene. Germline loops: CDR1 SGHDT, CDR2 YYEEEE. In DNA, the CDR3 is TGTGCCAGCAGCTTGTTGAGCGGGGGGGCTGGGAATACGCAGTATTTT. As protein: CASSLLSGGAGNTQYF.

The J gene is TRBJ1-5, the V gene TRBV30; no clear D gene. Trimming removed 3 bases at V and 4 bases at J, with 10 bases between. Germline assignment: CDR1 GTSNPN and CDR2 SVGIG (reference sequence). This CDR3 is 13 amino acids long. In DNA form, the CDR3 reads TGTGCCTGGAGGGGAAGCCCGAATCAGCCCCAGCATTTT. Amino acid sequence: CAWRGSPNQPQHF.

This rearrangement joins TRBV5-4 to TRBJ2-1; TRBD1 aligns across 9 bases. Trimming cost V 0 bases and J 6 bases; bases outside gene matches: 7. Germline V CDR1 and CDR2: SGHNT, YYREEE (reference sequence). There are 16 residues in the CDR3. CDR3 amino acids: CASSLAPGTGSNEQFF. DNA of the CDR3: TGTGCCAGCAGCTTGGCCCCCGGGACAGGGTCCAATGAGCAGTTCTTC.

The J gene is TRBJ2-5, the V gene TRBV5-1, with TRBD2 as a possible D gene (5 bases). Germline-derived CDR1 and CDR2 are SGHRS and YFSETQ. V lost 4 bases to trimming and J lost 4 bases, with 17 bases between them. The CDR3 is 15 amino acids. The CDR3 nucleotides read TGCGCCAGCAGCCCAAGAGGGTTTGTAGGAGAGACCCAGTACTTC. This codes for CASSPRGFVGETQYF.

The CDR3, as DNA: TGTGCCAGCAGCTTTAGACAGATCAACACCGGGGAGCTGTTTTTT. Its protein product is CASSFRQINTGELFF. This sequence joins TRBV7-2 and TRBJ2-2; TRBD1 might be the D (5 bases). Germline V gene sequence: CDR1 SGHTA, CDR2 FQGNSA. V lost 3 bases to trimming and J lost 2 bases, with 10 bases between them. This CDR3 has 15 residues.

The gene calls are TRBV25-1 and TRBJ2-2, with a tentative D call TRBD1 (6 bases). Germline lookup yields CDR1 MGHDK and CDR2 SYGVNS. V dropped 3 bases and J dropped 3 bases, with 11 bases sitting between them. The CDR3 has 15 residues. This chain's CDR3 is CASSEIRGDTGELFF. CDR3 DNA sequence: TGTGCCAGCAGTGAGATCAGGGGCGACACCGGGGAGCTGTTTTTT. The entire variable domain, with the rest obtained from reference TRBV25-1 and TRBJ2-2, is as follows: EADIYQTPRYLVIGTGKKITLECSQTMGHDKMYWYQQDPGMELHLIHYSYGVNSTEKGDLSSESTVSRIRTEHFPLTLESARPSHTSQYLCASSEIRGDTGELFFGEGSRLTVL.

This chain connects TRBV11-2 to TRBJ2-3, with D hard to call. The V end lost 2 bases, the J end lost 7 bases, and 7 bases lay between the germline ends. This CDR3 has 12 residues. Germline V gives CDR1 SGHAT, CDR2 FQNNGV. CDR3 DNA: TGTGCCAGCAGCTTATCTGCCCATACGCAGTATTTT. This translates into CASSLSAHTQYF. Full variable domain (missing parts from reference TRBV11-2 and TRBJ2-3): EAGVAQSPRYKIIEKRQSVAFWCNPISGHATLYWYQQILGQGPKLLIQFQNNGVVDDSQLPKDRFSAERLKGVDSTLKIQPAKLEDSAVYLCASSLSAHTQYFGPGTRLTVL.